The 3 T cell receptor beta chains below were found in one sample sequenced in a study of T-cell memory formation after mild COVID-19. TCRdb reanalysed the 5' RACE reads using MiXCR and keeps one entry per CDR3 protein. The data contain approximately 430,000 distinct CDR3 sequences, around a quarter of them seen just once; the ten biggest clones take up over 10%. The sequenced sample consisted of PBMCs or a T cell subset sorted from them (not recorded which). The receptors originated from an adult woman who had mild COVID-19 (a few samples of this study predate the infection). Cell type and time point are not known.

This clonotype came up a few times. The CDR3 loop reads CASSVSPGVPEAFF. The CDR3 DNA reads TGTGCCAGCAGTGTGTCCCCAGGGGTCCCTGAAGCTTTCTTT. The chain is built from TRBV25-1 and TRBJ1-1; possible D gene TRBD1, 6 bases. The CDR3 loop spans 14 amino acids. V shed 4 bases and J shed 6 bases, with 15 bases lying between them. Per germline, CDR1 MGHDK and CDR2 SYGVNS. The whole variable domain, remainder taken from reference TRBV25-1 and TRBJ1-1, is EADIYQTPRYLVIGTGKKITLECSQTMGHDKMYWYQQDPGMELHLIHYSYGVNSTEKGDLSSESTVSRIRTEHFPLTLESARPSHTSQYLCASSVSPGVPEAFFGQGTRLTVV.

The chain links TRBV5-1 to TRBJ1-5; D gene ambiguous. V lost 0 bases and J 11 bases, leaving 6 bases between the germline ends. CDR1 and CDR2 from the germline V gene are SGHRS and YFSETQ. The CDR3 is made up of 11 amino acids. The CDR3 bases are TGCGCCAGCAGCTTGGGGCAGTCCCAGCATTTT. Translating it yields CASSLGQSQHF.

The chain is built from TRBV24-1 and TRBJ2-7; TRBD1 aligns across 8 bases. The trim removed 2 bases at V and 0 bases at J, leaving 8 bases unmatched. The CDR3 has 17 residues. The germline V gene has CDR1 KGHDR and CDR2 SFDVKD. As DNA, the CDR3 is TGTGCCACCAGTGATTCCCCGGACAGGGAGCTCTCCTACGAGCAGTACTTC. Protein product: CATSDSPDRELSYEQYF.